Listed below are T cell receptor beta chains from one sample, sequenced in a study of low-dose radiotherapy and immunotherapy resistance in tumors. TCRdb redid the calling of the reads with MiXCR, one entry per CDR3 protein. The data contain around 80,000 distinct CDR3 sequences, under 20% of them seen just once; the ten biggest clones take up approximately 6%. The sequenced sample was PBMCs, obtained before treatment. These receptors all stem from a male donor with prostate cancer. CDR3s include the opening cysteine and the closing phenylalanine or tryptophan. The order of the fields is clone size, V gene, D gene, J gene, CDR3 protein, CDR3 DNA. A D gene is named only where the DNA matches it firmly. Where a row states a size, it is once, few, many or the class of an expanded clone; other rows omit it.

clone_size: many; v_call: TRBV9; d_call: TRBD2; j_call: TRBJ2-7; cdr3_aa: CASSVGLATYEQYF; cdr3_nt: TGTGCCAGCAGCGTAGGACTAGCCACCTACGAGCAGTACTTC
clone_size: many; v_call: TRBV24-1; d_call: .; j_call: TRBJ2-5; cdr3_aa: CATSDLQGVNQETQYF; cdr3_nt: TGTGCCACCAGTGATTTGCAAGGGGTTAATCAAGAGACCCAGTACTTC
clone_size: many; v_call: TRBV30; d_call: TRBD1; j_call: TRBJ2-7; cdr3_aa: CAWRGRQGNYEQYF; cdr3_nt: TGTGCCTGGAGAGGGAGACAGGGTAACTACGAGCAGTACTTC
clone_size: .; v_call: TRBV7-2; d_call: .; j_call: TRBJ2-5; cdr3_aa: CASSSDRGRETQYF; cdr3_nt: TGTGCCAGCAGCTCCGACCGGGGACGGGAGACCCAGTACTTC
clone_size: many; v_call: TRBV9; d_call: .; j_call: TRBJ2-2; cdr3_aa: CASGRGDTGELFF; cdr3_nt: TGTGCCAGCGGTCGGGGTGACACCGGGGAGCTGTTTTTT
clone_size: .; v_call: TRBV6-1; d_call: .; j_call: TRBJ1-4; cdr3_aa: CASSDQSLCFFF; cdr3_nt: TGTGCCAGCAGTGACCAGTCCCTGTGTTTTTTTTTT
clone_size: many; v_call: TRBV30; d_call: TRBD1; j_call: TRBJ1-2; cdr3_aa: CAWSVTGASPYGYTF; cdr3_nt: TGTGCCTGGAGTGTTACAGGGGCTTCCCCCTATGGCTACACCTTC
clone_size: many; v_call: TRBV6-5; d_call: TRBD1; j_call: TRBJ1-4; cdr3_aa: CASSPDRVGKLFF; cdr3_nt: TGTGCCAGCAGCCCAGACAGGGTCGGAAAACTGTTTTTT
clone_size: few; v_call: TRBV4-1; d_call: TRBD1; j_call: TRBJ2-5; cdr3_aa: CASSLGTGGSTKETQYF; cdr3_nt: TGCGCCAGCAGCCTTGGGACAGGGGGAAGTACAAAGGAGACCCAGTACTTC
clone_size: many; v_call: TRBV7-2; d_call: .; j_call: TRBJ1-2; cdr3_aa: CASSFDSFYGYTF; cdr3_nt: TGTGCCAGCAGCTTCGACAGTTTCTATGGCTACACCTTC
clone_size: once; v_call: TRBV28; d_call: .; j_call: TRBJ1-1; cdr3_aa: CASSPSGRSNTEAFF; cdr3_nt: TGTGCCAGCAGTCCCTCGGGACGGTCGAACACTGAAGCTTTCTTT
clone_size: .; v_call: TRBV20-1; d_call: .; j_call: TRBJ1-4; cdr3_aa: CSARGSRRPEKLFF; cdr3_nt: TGCAGTGCTAGAGGATCGAGGCGGCCTGAAAAACTGTTTTTT
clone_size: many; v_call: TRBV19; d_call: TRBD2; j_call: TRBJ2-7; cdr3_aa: CASSVGRGATYEQYF; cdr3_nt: TGTGCCAGTAGTGTGGGGCGGGGGGCAACCTACGAGCAGTACTTC
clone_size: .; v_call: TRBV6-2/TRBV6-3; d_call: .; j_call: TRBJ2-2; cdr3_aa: CASSYPGAGGGELFF; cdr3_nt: TGTGCCAGCAGTTACCCAGGGGCCGGCGGTGGGGAGCTGTTTTTT
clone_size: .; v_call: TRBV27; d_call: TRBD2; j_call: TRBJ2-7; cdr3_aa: CASRATSFRSYEQYF; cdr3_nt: TGTGCCAGCAGAGCGACTAGCTTCCGATCCTACGAGCAGTACTTC
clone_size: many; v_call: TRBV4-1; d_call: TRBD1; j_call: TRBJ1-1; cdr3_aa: CASSQPTGRSTEAFF; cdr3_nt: TGCGCCAGCAGCCAGCCGACAGGGCGATCGACTGAAGCTTTCTTT
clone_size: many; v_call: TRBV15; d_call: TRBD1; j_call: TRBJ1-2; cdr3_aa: CATSVRTGQGYTF; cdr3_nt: TGTGCCACCAGCGTCCGGACAGGGCAGGGCTACACCTTC
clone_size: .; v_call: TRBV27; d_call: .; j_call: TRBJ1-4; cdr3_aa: CASSRTGFGEKLFF; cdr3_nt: TGTGCCAGCAGTAGAACTGGGTTCGGCGAAAAACTGTTTTTT
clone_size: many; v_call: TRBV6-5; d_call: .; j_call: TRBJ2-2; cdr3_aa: CASSYDRKPGELFF; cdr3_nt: TGTGCCAGCAGTTACGATAGGAAACCGGGGGAGCTGTTTTTT
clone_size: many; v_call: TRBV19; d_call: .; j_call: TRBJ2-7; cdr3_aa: CASSGLGESSYEQYF; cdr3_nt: TGTGCCAGTAGCGGTTTAGGCGAAAGCTCCTACGAGCAGTACTTC
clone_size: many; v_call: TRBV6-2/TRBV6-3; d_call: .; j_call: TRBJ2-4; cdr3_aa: CASSYSKGRSNIQYF; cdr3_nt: TGTGCCAGCAGTTACTCAAAGGGTCGGTCAAACATTCAGTACTTC
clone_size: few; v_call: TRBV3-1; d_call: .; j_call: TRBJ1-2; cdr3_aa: CASSHFVLESYGYTF; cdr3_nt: TGTGCCAGCAGCCATTTCGTTCTGGAAAGCTATGGCTACACCTTC
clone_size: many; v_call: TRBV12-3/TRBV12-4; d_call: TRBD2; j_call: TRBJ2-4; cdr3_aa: CASSTGGPANIQYF; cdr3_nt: TGTGCCAGCAGTACGGGAGGGCCAGCGAACATTCAGTACTTC
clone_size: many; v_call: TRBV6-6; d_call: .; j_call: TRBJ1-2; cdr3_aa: CASRLTGYYGYTF; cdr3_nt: TGTGCCAGCAGGCTAACAGGGTACTATGGCTACACCTTC
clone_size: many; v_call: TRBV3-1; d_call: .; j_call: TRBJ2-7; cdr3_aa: CASSQVLGSEQYF; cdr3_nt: TGTGCCAGCAGCCAGGTGTTGGGTTCCGAGCAGTACTTC
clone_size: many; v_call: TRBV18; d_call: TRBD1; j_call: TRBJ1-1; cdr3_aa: CASSRTGETEAFF; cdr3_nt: TGTGCCAGCTCTCGGACAGGGGAGACTGAAGCTTTCTTT
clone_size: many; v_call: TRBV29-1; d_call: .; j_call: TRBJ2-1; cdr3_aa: CSSRTDSYNEQFF; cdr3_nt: TGCAGCTCGCGGACCGATTCTTACAATGAGCAGTTCTTC
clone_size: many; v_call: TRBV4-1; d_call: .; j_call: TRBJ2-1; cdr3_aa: CASSHADSGAYNEQFF; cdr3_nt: TGCGCCAGCAGCCATGCCGACTCAGGGGCCTACAATGAGCAGTTCTTC
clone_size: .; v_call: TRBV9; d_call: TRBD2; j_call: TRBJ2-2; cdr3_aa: CVSSVEAGGPTGEMFF; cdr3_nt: TGTGTCAGCAGCGTAGAAGCGGGAGGGCCAACCGGGGAGATGTTTTTT
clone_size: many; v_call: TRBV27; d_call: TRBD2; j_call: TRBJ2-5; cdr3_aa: CASSLYPPSGGRLETQYF; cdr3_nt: TGTGCCAGCAGTTTATACCCCCCTAGCGGGGGTCGCCTGGAGACCCAGTACTTC
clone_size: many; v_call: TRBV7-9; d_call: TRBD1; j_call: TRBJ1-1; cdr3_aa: CASRPTGGPEAFF; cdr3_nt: TGTGCCAGCAGGCCTACAGGGGGACCTGAAGCTTTCTTT
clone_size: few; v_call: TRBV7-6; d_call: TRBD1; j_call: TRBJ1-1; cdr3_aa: CASSQMTGGGGSTEAFF; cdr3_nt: TGTGCCAGCAGCCAGATGACAGGGGGCGGTGGAAGCACTGAAGCTTTCTTT
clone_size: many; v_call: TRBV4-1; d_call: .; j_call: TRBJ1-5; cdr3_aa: CASSQELQSNQPQHF; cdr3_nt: TGCGCCAGCAGCCAAGAGCTCCAAAGCAATCAGCCCCAGCATTTT
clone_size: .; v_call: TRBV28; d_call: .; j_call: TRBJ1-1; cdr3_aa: CASSLFPNTEAFF; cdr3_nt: TGTGCCAGCAGTTTGTTTCCGAACACTGAAGCTTTCTTT
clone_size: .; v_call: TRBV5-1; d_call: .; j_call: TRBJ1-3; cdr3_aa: CASSALDPSGNTIYF; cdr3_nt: TGCGCCAGCAGCGCCCTCGATCCATCTGGAAACACCATATATTTT
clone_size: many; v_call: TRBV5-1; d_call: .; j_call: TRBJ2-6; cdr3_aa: CASSLAEGAGANVLTF; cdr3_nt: TGCGCCAGCAGCTTGGCAGAGGGGGCTGGGGCCAACGTCCTGACTTTC
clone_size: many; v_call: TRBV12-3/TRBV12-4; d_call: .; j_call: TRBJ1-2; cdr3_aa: CASSRPTDKRYGYTF; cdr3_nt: TGTGCCAGCAGCCGCCCGACAGACAAGCGCTATGGCTACACCTTC